The 11 T cell receptor beta chains below were found in one sample sequenced in a study of T-cell reconstitution after alpha-beta-depleted transplantation in children. Unique molecular identifiers were built into the TCRbeta library. TCRdb re-called the PCR reads with MiXCR, one entry per CDR3 protein. In the table there are around 530,000 distinct CDR3 sequences, approximately 29% of which are singletons. The sequencing here drew on PBMCs from the stem cell graft donor, taken from the stem cell graft. The receptors derive from a human donor who donated a stem cell graft to a child with aplastic anemia.

The chain joins TRBV4-3 to TRBJ2-2, with 7 bases matching TRBD2. The V and J ends lost 2 bases and 4 bases, in that order; junction bases with no gene match: 7. CDR3 size: 16 residues. Per germline, CDR1 LGHNA and CDR2 YSLEER. CDR3 protein: CASSQPAGFGTGELFF. The CDR3 DNA follows: TGCGCCAGCAGCCAACCAGCGGGGTTCGGCACCGGGGAGCTGTTTTTT.

The chain couples TRBV7-9 to TRBJ1-2; D is possibly TRBD1 (5 bases). This CDR3 comprises 13 residues. Trimming removed 5 bases from V and 3 bases from J, with 10 bases in between. CDR1 and CDR2 from the germline V gene are SEHNR and FQNEAQ (reference sequence). CDR3 loop: CASSVRDYYGYTF. CDR3 in DNA: TGTGCCAGCAGCGTGCGGGACTACTATGGCTACACCTTC. Full variable domain (remainder filled in from reference TRBV7-9 and TRBJ1-2): DTGVSQNPRHKITKRGQNVTFRCDPISEHNRLYWYRQTLGQGPEFLTYFQNEAQLEKSRLLSDRFSAERPKGSFSTLEIQRTEQGDSAMYLCASSVRDYYGYTFGSGTRLTVV.

The V gene is TRBV20-1, the J gene TRBJ2-5; 12 nucleotides match TRBD2. CDR3 length: 16 amino acids. V was clipped by 7 bases and J by 4 bases; unmatched bases: 13. Germline CDR1 is DFQATT and CDR2 is SNEGSKA (reference sequence). CDR3 amino acids: CSVKNEPTSGRETQYF. As DNA, the CDR3 is TGCAGTGTAAAAAACGAACCGACTAGCGGGAGAGAGACCCAGTACTTC.

The V call is TRBV12-3 or TRBV12-4, the J call TRBJ2-3, with TRBD1 as a possible D gene (6 bases). Trimming cost V 7 bases and J 1 base, with 21 bases left between them. The CDR3 has 17 residues. The CDR3 bases are TGTGCCAGCACCCGTCTGGGGGCCGGATTAGGCACAGATACGCAGTATTTT. It translates to CASTRLGAGLGTDTQYF.

This rearrangement joins TRBV2 to TRBJ1-1; D gene uncertain. V was clipped by 8 bases and J by 1 base, with 8 bases between them. The CDR3 totals 12 residues. Germline V gene lookup returns CDR1 SNHLY and CDR2 FYNNEI. CDR3: CASWAPNTEAFF. CDR3 nucleotide sequence: TGTGCCAGCTGGGCCCCGAACACTGAAGCTTTCTTT.

The CDR3 protein is CASSQGQGGNTEAFF. The CDR3 DNA is TGTGCCAGCAGCCAGGGACAGGGGGGGAACACTGAAGCTTTCTTT. The chain couples TRBV7-6 to TRBJ1-1, with 11 bases identical to TRBD1. The CDR3 is made up of 15 amino acids. Germline CDR1 and CDR2: SGHVS and FNYEAQ. The V gene end was trimmed by 5 bases and the J gene end by 1 base; junction bases not matched to a gene: 3.

The V gene is TRBV7-8, the J gene TRBJ2-7; D ambiguous. The CDR3 loop spans 15 amino acids. V lost 3 bases and J lost 1, with 13 bases in between. Germline CDR1 SGHVS, CDR2 FQNEAQ. The CDR3 sequence: CASSFPGSTSYEQYF. The CDR3 region has the DNA TGTGCCAGCAGCTTCCCAGGATCCACTTCCTACGAGCAGTACTTC.

The chain employs TRBV7-6 and TRBJ2-1, with unresolved D. The CDR3 is 13 amino acids. V was clipped by 3 bases and J by 9 bases, with 12 bases between them. Germline CDR1 and CDR2: SGHVS and FNYEAQ. The CDR3 sequence: CASSLVLVGEQFF. The CDR3 DNA is TGTGCCAGCAGCTTGGTGTTGGTAGGTGAGCAGTTCTTC.

The chain uses TRBV12-3 or TRBV12-4 and TRBJ1-2; D possibly corresponds to TRBD1 (5 bases). This CDR3 has 16 residues. Between the trimmed V and J ends, which lost 6 bases and 3 bases, there was a span of 20 bases. As DNA, the CDR3 is TGTGCCAGCAGCCCGGACGTCGGGGTAGGGGACTATGGCTACACCTTC. The encoded protein is CASSPDVGVGDYGYTF.

With respect to this clonotype: This is likely a read error, given that the CDR3 carries no conserved phenylalanine or tryptophan at its end. The chain is built from TRBV18 and TRBJ2-1; 8 bases map to TRBD2. After removal of 0 bases from V and 6 bases from J, the junction contained 7 bases not matched to a gene. Germline CDR1 reads KGHSH; CDR2 reads LQKENI. The CDR3 is 16 amino acids. CDR3 bases: TGTGCCAGCTCACCACCGGGCGGGGGGCGTTCCAATGAGCAGTTCATC. Protein sequence: CASSPPGGGRSNEQFI.

This clonotype was observed a handful of times. V and J are TRBV10-3 and TRBJ1-1; D is undetermined. V was trimmed by 3 bases and J by 1 base, leaving 6 bases between them. The CDR3 sequence is 13 residues long. Looked up from germline, CDR1 is ENHRY and CDR2 is SYGVKD. CDR3 residues: CAISDSRNTEAFF. CDR3 nucleotides: TGTGCCATCAGTGATAGTCGGAACACTGAAGCTTTCTTT.